The T cell receptor beta chain under discussion was sequenced for a study of blood T cell repertoires in COVID-19. Overall study: PBMCs, B-cell-depleted T cells, or T cells provided the cDNA or gDNA that made up the material.

In the original processing: Amplification with reference gene primers provided the estimates of nucleated cell counts. Generated by immunoSEQ multiplex PCR, the TCRdb table keeps only in-frame clones and is missing some. D and trimming come from the DNA, and the V and J calls and clone size come from that table. There are over 200,000 clones in the sample; nearly 90% occur only once, and 0.7% lies in the top ten. CDR1 is MGHDK, CDR2 SYGVNS, per germline. The CDR3 covers 16 residues. V lost 7 bases and J 0 bases, leaving 17 bases between the germline ends. The chain combines TRBV25-1 with TRBJ2-3, with D maybe TRBD1 (5 bases). The sequence derives from a human donor in a cohort sampled during active COVID-19. The sample consisted of peripheral blood. DNA for the CDR3: TGTGCCAGCACTGCGGACACAGACCTTAGCACAGATACGCAGTATTTT. This codes for CASTADTDLSTDTQYF.